Below are 10 T cell receptor beta chains sequenced from a single sample in a study of cytomegalovirus exposure and HLA in healthy donors. PCR employed 60 Vbeta and 13 Jbeta primers. The method was immunoSEQ multiplex PCR; TCRdb's version includes in-frame clones alone and lacks a portion of them. Here the sample spans a few hundred thousand clones, roughly 91% being singletons. The sequenced material came from PBMCs. Receptors were obtained from a girl aged 2 to 9 in good health and CMV-seronegative.

The V and J genes are TRBV19 and TRBJ2-2; tentative D call: TRBD2 (6 bases). Trimming removed 1 base at V and 0 bases at J, with 12 bases between. The CDR3 runs 17 residues. CDR1 is LNHDA and CDR2 is SQIVND in the germline V gene (reference sequence). The CDR3: CASSIVRDSANTGELFF. The DNA for the CDR3 is TGTGCCAGTAGTATAGTCCGGGACTCTGCGAACACCGGGGAGCTGTTTTTT.

The chain combines TRBV5-1 with TRBJ1-1; D possibly corresponds to TRBD1 (6 bases). CDR3 length equals 14 residues. With 0 bases removed from V and 1 base from J, the gap between germline ends came to 7 bases. Germline V gives CDR1 SGHRS, CDR2 YFSETQ. CDR3 DNA: TGCGCCAGCAGCTTGGGGGACAAGAACACTGAAGCTTTCTTT. Translation: CASSLGDKNTEAFF.

This sequence joins TRBV25-1 and TRBJ1-5, with TRBD1 matching over 9 bases. This CDR3 is 15 amino acids long. V gave up 4 bases and J gave up 4 bases; unmatched junction bases: 5. Germline V CDR1 and CDR2: MGHDK, SYGVNS. The CDR3 region has the DNA TGTGCCAGCAGTGGGGCCGGGACAGGGAATCAGCCCCAGCATTTT. This gives the protein CASSGAGTGNQPQHF.

This chain uses TRBV28 with TRBJ1-2, with TRBD1 matching 8 bases. The germline V gene has CDR1 MDHEN and CDR2 SYDVKM. The CDR3 loop spans 15 amino acids. After removal of 4 bases from V and 1 base from J, the junction contained 5 bases not matched to a gene. Here the CDR3 reads CASSSFGQGNYGYTF. CDR3 coding DNA: TGTGCCAGCAGTTCCTTTGGACAGGGTAACTATGGCTACACCTTC.

The chain couples TRBV10-3 to TRBJ1-1; 10 positions agree with TRBD1. J gave up 0 bases and V 7 bases, and 5 bases lay outside the gene matches. The CDR3 has 15 residues. Germline loops: CDR1 ENHRY, CDR2 SYGVKD. CDR3 bases: TGTGCCATCAATCGGGACAGGGGAATGAACACTGAAGCTTTCTTT. It is translated as CAINRDRGMNTEAFF.

This clone was detected once. The chain recombines TRBV9 with TRBJ2-3, with D possibly being TRBD2 (6 bases). The CDR3 sequence is 14 residues long. V was cut by 3 bases and J by 4 bases, with 12 bases left in between. Per germline, CDR1 SGDLS and CDR2 YYNGEE. The CDR3 DNA follows: TGTGCCAGCAGCGCGCCTGCGGGGTCAGATACGCAGTATTTT. This encodes CASSAPAGSDTQYF.

The chain employs TRBV25-1 and TRBJ1-1, with D possibly matching TRBD1 (6 bases). The CDR3 covers 15 residues. V gave up 4 bases and J gave up 5 bases, with 17 bases separating them. Germline assignment: CDR1 MGHDK and CDR2 SYGVNS. DNA of the CDR3: TGTGCCAGCAGTGCGACTGGGGGCCTAGCAACTGAAGCTTTCTTT. Its protein is CASSATGGLATEAFF.

The chain uses TRBV2 and TRBJ2-1; perhaps TRBD1 as D (5 bases). The V gene's germline CDR1 is SNHLY and CDR2 FYNNEI. The CDR3 sequence is 15 residues long. The germline V and J ends were trimmed by 4 bases and 0 bases, with 10 bases remaining between them. The CDR3 is CASSATGGSYNEQFF. DNA for the CDR3: TGTGCCAGCAGTGCAACAGGCGGCTCCTACAATGAGCAGTTCTTC.

The chain recombines TRBV28 with TRBJ1-6, with D perhaps matching TRBD1 (5 bases). CDR3 length: 13 amino acids. Germline CDR1 is MDHEN and CDR2 is SYDVKM. With 4 bases removed from V and 8 bases from J, the gap between germline ends came to 9 bases. CDR3 protein: CASSWGDHSPLHF. The CDR3 nucleotides are TGTGCCAGCAGTTGGGGGGACCATTCACCCCTCCACTTT.

The chain couples TRBV18 to TRBJ2-1, with 7 bases aligning to TRBD2. The CDR3 has 15 amino acids. The V segment lost 6 bases and the J segment 5 bases; nucleotides outside the gene matches: 10. Germline V gene sequence: CDR1 KGHSH, CDR2 LQKENI. The CDR3 is CASSLLPGLNNEQFF. CDR3 DNA sequence: TGTGCCAGCTCCTTACTTCCGGGACTAAACAATGAGCAGTTCTTC.